The entry below describes one T cell receptor (beta chain). Its antigen is undetermined. The sample originates from a study of post-analysis software for immune sequencing data. The trim removed 7 bases at V and 4 bases at J, leaving 12 bases unmatched. The CDR3 consists of 15 residues. Notes on the study in general: Comparison with controls showed significantly lower normalized Chao1 diversity in multiple sclerosis patients. About 5 TRBV segments occurring more often in patients than controls included TRBV5-6, TRBV5-1 and TRBV20-1. Under the F measure, samples that were prepared in one batch clustered strongly together.

Every TCR beta cDNA library bore unique molecular identifiers. TCRdb re-called the PCR reads through MiXCR, storing one row per CDR3 protein. The sample contains hundreds of thousands of distinct CDR3 sequences, 55% to 70% of which appear only once. This sequence originates from a girl aged 2-10 years with multiple sclerosis. This chain connects TRBV12-3 or TRBV12-4 to TRBJ2-7, with TRBD2 matching over 8 bases. Sequencing was carried out using blood. DNA of the CDR3: TGTGCCAGCATGAGTTTCCGGGAGGGTGTATACGAGCAGTACTTC. It encodes CASMSFREGVYEQYF.